One and the same sample provided the 11 T cell receptor beta chains below, sequenced in a study of CD8 T cells in ankylosing spondylitis. MiXCR was run by TCRdb on the 5' RACE reads, yielding one entry per CDR3 protein. The top ten hold around 12% of the sample, which has about 360,000 distinct CDR3 sequences, approximately 22% seen once. The sequenced material came from blood, either unsorted or a sorted T cell fraction (not recorded which). These receptors were taken from a male donor with ankylosing spondylitis or in good health (not recorded which).

This clonotype showed up just a few times. This chain connects TRBV4-1 to TRBJ1-3; no clear D gene. Germline V CDR1 and CDR2: MGHRA, YSYEKL. V gave up 4 bases and J gave up 2 bases, with 12 bases separating them. The CDR3 length is 15 residues. In DNA form, the CDR3 reads TGCGCCAGCAGCCCCAGAGATCAAACTGGAAACACCATATATTTT. Protein sequence: CASSPRDQTGNTIYF.

CDR3 nucleotide sequence: TGCAGTGCTAGAGATCTAGCGATGCAGTACAATGAGCAGTTCTTC. As protein: CSARDLAMQYNEQFF. The rearrangement joins TRBV20-1 to TRBJ2-1, with D possibly TRBD2 on 6 matching bases. There are 15 residues in the CDR3. V was cut by 0 bases and J by 4 bases, with 13 bases left in between. Germline-derived CDR1 and CDR2 are DFQATT and SNEGSKA (reference sequence).

The V and J genes are TRBV15 and TRBJ2-1; tentative D call: TRBD1 (5 bases). Between the trimmed V and J ends, which lost 4 bases and 6 bases, there was a span of 16 bases. The CDR3 totals 15 residues. Germline V gives CDR1 LNHNV, CDR2 YYDKDF (reference sequence). CDR3 protein: CATSNPPGMANEQFF. In DNA, the CDR3 is TGTGCCACCAGCAATCCCCCAGGGATGGCCAATGAGCAGTTCTTC. Full variable domain (remainder filled in from reference TRBV15 and TRBJ2-1): DAMVIQNPRYQVTQFGKPVTLSCSQTLNHNVMYWYQQKSSQAPKLLFHYYDKDFNNEADTPDNFQSRRPNTSFCFLDIRSPGLGDTAMYLCATSNPPGMANEQFFGPGTRLTVL.

V gene TRBV12-3 or TRBV12-4 combines with J gene TRBJ1-5, with 9 bases that match TRBD1. The CDR3 length is 14 residues. V shed 6 bases, J shed 6 bases, and the junction held 6 bases outside the gene matches. This CDR3 reads CASSPGTGPQPQHF. CDR3 DNA: TGTGCCAGCAGCCCCGGGACAGGGCCTCAGCCCCAGCATTTT.

This clonotype showed up just a few times. This chain links TRBV5-1 with TRBJ2-1; 9 bases fit TRBD1. The length of the CDR3 is 14 residues. Losses at the gene ends were 4 bases for V and 3 bases for J; bases not matched to a gene: 2. Germline values: CDR1 SGHRS, CDR2 YFSETQ. Here the CDR3 DNA reads TGCGCCAGCAGCCAGACAGGGGGCTACAATGAGCAGTTCTTC. Amino acids: CASSQTGGYNEQFF.

This clonotype was counted a few times. This chain connects TRBV5-1 to TRBJ2-1, with TRBD2 as a possible D gene (6 bases). Deletions cut 5 bases from V and 6 bases from J, with 18 bases between. There are 15 residues in the CDR3. CDR1 and CDR2 from the germline V gene are SGHRS and YFSETQ. The CDR3 DNA reads as TGCGCCAGCAGGCCCCTACTAGCAGCGGGCAATGAGCAGTTCTTC. Translating it yields CASRPLLAAGNEQFF. Together with reference TRBV5-1 and TRBJ2-1, the CDR3 gives the full variable domain: KAGVTQTPRYLIKTRGQQVTLSCSPISGHRSVSWYQQTPGQGLQFLFEYFSETQRNKGNFPGRFSGRQFSNSRSEMNVSTLELGDSALYLCASRPLLAAGNEQFFGPGTRLTVL.

This clonotype was detected a few times. This chain uses TRBV20-1 with TRBJ2-1, with 9 nucleotides matching TRBD2. CDR1 DFQATT and CDR2 SNEGSKA come from the germline V gene (reference sequence). The ends lost 3 bases at V and 8 bases at J; junction bases unmatched: 11. This CDR3 contains 15 residues. The CDR3 DNA reads TGCAGTGCTAGTCCCGGGCGGGGGGGTCTCGATGAGCAGTTCTTC. Protein sequence: CSASPGRGGLDEQFF.

This clonotype was observed a handful of times. DNA for the CDR3: TGTGCCAGCAGCTTAGTGCGGGACCCCAGCACAGATACGCAGTATTTT. It codes for CASSLVRDPSTDTQYF. This rearrangement joins TRBV7-9 to TRBJ2-3; D possibly corresponds to TRBD2 (6 bases). Germline V CDR1 and CDR2: SEHNR, FQNEAQ (reference sequence). This CDR3 region has 16 residues. V dropped 1 base and J dropped 0 bases, with 11 bases sitting between them. The whole variable domain, remainder taken from reference TRBV7-9 and TRBJ2-3, is DTGVSQNPRHKITKRGQNVTFRCDPISEHNRLYWYRQTLGQGPEFLTYFQNEAQLEKSRLLSDRFSAERPKGSFSTLEIQRTEQGDSAMYLCASSLVRDPSTDTQYFGPGTRLTVL.

In this sample, this clonotype turned up many times. The chain couples TRBV15 to TRBJ2-3; 10 positions match TRBD1. The CDR3 has 16 amino acids. CDR1 is LNHNV, CDR2 YYDKDF, per germline (reference sequence). After removal of 11 bases from V and 2 bases from J, the junction contained 13 bases not matched to a gene. CDR3 residues: CAPTLGQGTITDTQYF. CDR3 sequence (DNA): TGTGCCCCTACATTGGGACAGGGGACGATCACAGATACGCAGTATTTT.

This clonotype was recorded a few times. The rearrangement joins TRBV11-2 to TRBJ2-3; D gene ambiguous. This CDR3 contains 15 residues. CDR1 SGHAT and CDR2 FQNNGV come from the germline V gene. Trimming took off 6 bases at V and 6 bases at J, with 19 bases between the two ends. This CDR3 is CASSSIGQVRDTQYF. CDR3 DNA: TGTGCCAGCAGTTCAATAGGCCAGGTTAGGGATACGCAGTATTTT.

This clonotype appeared once. The chain uses TRBV6-1 and TRBJ2-1; D tentatively fits TRBD1 or TRBD2 (5 bases each). This CDR3 region has 13 residues. Trimming pared 6 bases from V and 6 bases from J, leaving 12 bases between. Germline V CDR1 and CDR2: MNHNS, SASEGT. The CDR3 loop reads CASRWDLGNEQFF. CDR3 nucleotide sequence: TGTGCCAGCAGGTGGGACCTAGGCAATGAGCAGTTCTTC.